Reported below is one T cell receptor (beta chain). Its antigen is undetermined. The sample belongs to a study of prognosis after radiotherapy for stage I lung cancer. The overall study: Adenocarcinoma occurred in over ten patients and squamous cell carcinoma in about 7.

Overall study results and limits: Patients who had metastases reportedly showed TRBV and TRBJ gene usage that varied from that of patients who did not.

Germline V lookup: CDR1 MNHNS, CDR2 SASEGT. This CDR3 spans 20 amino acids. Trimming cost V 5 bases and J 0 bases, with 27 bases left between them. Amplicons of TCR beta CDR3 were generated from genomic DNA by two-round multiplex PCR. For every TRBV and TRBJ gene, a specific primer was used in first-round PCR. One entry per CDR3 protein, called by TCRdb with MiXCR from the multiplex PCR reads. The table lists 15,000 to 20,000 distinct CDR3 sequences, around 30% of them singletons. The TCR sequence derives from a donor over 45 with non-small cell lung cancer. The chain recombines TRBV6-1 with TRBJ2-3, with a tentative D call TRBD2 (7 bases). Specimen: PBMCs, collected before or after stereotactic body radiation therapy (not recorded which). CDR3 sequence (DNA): TGTGCCAGCAGTAGATATGGGGGGGGGCAGGGGACCTCAAGCACAGATACGCAGTATTTT. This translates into CASSRYGGGQGTSSTDTQYF.